Sequencing of this T cell receptor (beta chain) was carried out in a study of T cells expressing NK-cell markers. For each CDR3 protein, TCRdb gives one entry from its re-call of the 5' RACE reads, without DNA. This table holds approximately 550,000 distinct CDR3 sequences. CDR3 length equals 14 residues. Germline V gene lookup returns CDR1 LGHDT and CDR2 YNNKEL (reference sequence). The chain is built from TRBV3-1 and TRBJ1-1; TCRdb picks TRBD1, but there is no DNA to check that call. The source material was blood T cells: a sorted CD56 or NKG2C T cell subset, CD4+ or CD8+ T cells, or bulk PBMC T cells (not recorded which). The TCR originated in a man younger than 35 in good health. CDR3 sequence reads: CASTEGQVNTEAFF.